The text below deals with one TCR beta chain. Its antigen is not known. The protocol was immunoSEQ multiplex PCR, while the TCRdb copy is restricted to in-frame clones and leaves out a portion. This sample has tens of thousands of clones, with approximately 86% found just once. This record comes from a study of OX40 agonist ivuxolimab in advanced cancers. As for the study in general: Earlier treatment with anti-PD-1, anti-PD-L1 or anti-CTLA-4 was permitted, and roughly 40% had received some.

Study findings and constraints: The average count of expanded clones was higher among CD8+ T cells than among CD4+.

This CDR3 comprises 16 residues. CDR1 is LNHDA, CDR2 SQIVND, per germline (reference sequence). With V trimmed by 4 bases and J by 0 bases, 8 bases remained unmatched. The rearrangement joins TRBV19 to TRBJ1-1; TRBD1 aligns across 7 bases. This TCR came from an adult with an advanced solid tumor such as melanoma, head and neck, liver or kidney cancer. The sequenced sample was CD4+ or CD8+ T cells sorted from blood, obtained in a trial of the OX40 agonist ivuxolimab. DNA of the CDR3: TGTGCCAGTAGTACACAGGGGAACTTTTTGAACACTGAAGCTTTCTTT. Residues: CASSTQGNFLNTEAFF.